The rows below give T cell receptor beta chains drawn from one sample of a study of T-cell reconstitution after alpha-beta-depleted transplantation in children. From the PCR reads, TCRdb called clonotypes with MiXCR, one entry per CDR3 protein. The sample contains 490,000 or so distinct CDR3 sequences, about 10% of which appear only once. Source: PBMCs, taken before TCRalphabeta/CD19-depleted stem cell transplant. The receptors stem from a child aged 2 to 15 with inherited bone marrow failure, due to receive a stem cell transplant. The CDR3 runs from the conserved cysteine through the conserved F or W. D genes are given only for firm matches. Clone size is stated in some rows and not others, as once, few, many or a class when expanded.

TRBV20-1	.	many	TRBJ2-1	TGCAGTGCCCGATTGTACAGTGAGCAGTTCTTC	CSARLYSEQFF
TRBV7-8	.	many	TRBJ1-1	TGTGCCAGCAGCCACTTGGTGAACACTGAAGCTTTCTTT	CASSHLVNTEAFF
TRBV6-1	TRBD1	many	TRBJ2-5	TGTGCCAGCAGTGGACAGGGGTTGGAGACCCAGTACTTC	CASSGQGLETQYF
TRBV20-1	TRBD2	.	TRBJ2-1	TGCAGTGCTAGAGCCATAGCGGGAGTCCCCTACAATGAGCAGTTCTTC	CSARAIAGVPYNEQFF
TRBV12-3/TRBV12-4	.	.	TRBJ2-4	TGTGCCAGCACCCCTGGTACCCGACCAGACTTAGCCAAAAACATTCAGTACTTC	CASTPGTRPDLAKNIQYF
TRBV7-2	TRBD2	few	TRBJ2-7	TGTGCCAGCAGCATAAGGAGGCTAGCGGGAGGAGGCGAGCAGTACTTC	CASSIRRLAGGGEQYF
TRBV29-1	.	many	TRBJ2-5	TGCAGCGTGGTGGTCTGGGGGAAGACCAGAGAGACCCAGTACTTC	CSVVVWGKTRETQYF
TRBV29-1	TRBD1	many	TRBJ2-1	TGCAGCGTTGCCGGGACAGCAACCTCCTACAATGAGCAGTTCTTC	CSVAGTATSYNEQFF
TRBV12-3/TRBV12-4	.	few	TRBJ2-5	TGTGCCAGCAGATCCAACCGGGCCCTACAAGAGACCCAGTACTTC	CASRSNRALQETQYF
TRBV20-1	TRBD2	.	TRBJ2-5	TGCAGTGCCGGGGGCAGCGGGAGGGCCCTTGGGACCCAGTACTTC	CSAGGSGRALGTQYF
TRBV4-3	.	many	TRBJ2-1	TGCGCCAGCAGCCAAGATTGGGGTCCCGATGAGCAGTTCTTC	CASSQDWGPDEQFF
TRBV27	TRBD2	many	TRBJ2-7	TGTGCCAGCAGTCATGGGACTAGCGGGAACAACGAGCAGTACTTC	CASSHGTSGNNEQYF
TRBV18	.	.	TRBJ2-1	TGTGCCAGCTCACCGTGGCCTTCTGGCTCCTACAATGAGCAGTTCTTC	CASSPWPSGSYNEQFF
TRBV20-1	TRBD1	many	TRBJ2-7	TGCAGTGCTCCCGGGACAGGGGATCGTAAGCAGTACTTC	CSAPGTGDRKQYF
TRBV7-9	TRBD1	few	TRBJ1-2	TGTGCCAGCAGCAGCCGGACAGGGATAGGGCCTGGCTACACCTTC	CASSSRTGIGPGYTF
TRBV6-5	TRBD2	few	TRBJ2-1	TGTGCCAGCAGTCCCCTGACTAGCGGGACGCTTCAGGAGCAGTTCTTC	CASSPLTSGTLQEQFF
TRBV28	.	few	TRBJ1-2	TGTGCCAGCAGTTTAAGGAGGGGCTACACCTTC	CASSLRRGYTF
TRBV4-3	.	.	TRBJ2-1	TGCGCCAGCAGCCAAGACAATTCTCCTAGCGTAACCAATGAGCAGTTCTTC	CASSQDNSPSVTNEQFF
TRBV5-4	.	.	TRBJ2-3	TGTGCCAGCAGCCCCGCGGGAACAGATACGCAGTATTTT	CASSPAGTDTQYF
TRBV14	.	many	TRBJ1-6	TGTGCCAGCAGCCAAGGGACGGCGTACACCCTCCACTTT	CASSQGTAYTLHF
TRBV9	.	many	TRBJ1-5	TGTGCCAGCAGCGCCGACCTACAAGGCGATCAGCCCCAGCATTTT	CASSADLQGDQPQHF
TRBV28	TRBD1	few	TRBJ2-7	TGTGCCAGCAGTCCTATGGGACAGGTGGGCTACGAGCAGTACTTC	CASSPMGQVGYEQYF
TRBV4-1	.	many	TRBJ1-5	TGCGCCAGCAGCCAACCGGGACGAAATCAGCCCCAGCATTTT	CASSQPGRNQPQHF
TRBV20-1	TRBD1	few	TRBJ2-7	TGCAGTGCCCACCGGGACAGGGGTGGCTACGAGCAGTACTTC	CSAHRDRGGYEQYF
TRBV9	.	many	TRBJ2-7	TGTGCCAGCAGCCCCAGGGTCTCCTGGGGAATGGGGGAGCAGTACTTC	CASSPRVSWGMGEQYF